Presented here are 30 T cell receptor beta chains from one specimen sequenced in a study of cytomegalovirus exposure and HLA in healthy donors. The PCR employed 60 Vbeta primers together with 13 Jbeta primers. Clones were sequenced by immunoSEQ multiplex PCR, and TCRdb holds only the in-frame ones, with some missing. The table records 180,000 or so clones, approximately 85% of them present only once. Material: PBMCs. These receptors were collected from a woman in her 50s in good health and CMV-seropositive.

The V gene is TRBV5-1, the J gene TRBJ1-2; 9 bases match TRBD1. The J segment lost 6 bases and the V segment lost 0 bases, leaving 9 bases of the junction unmatched. The germline gives CDR1 SGHRS, CDR2 YFSETQ. This CDR3 has 16 residues. The chain's CDR3 is CASSLVSGTGKNGYTF. CDR3 sequence (DNA): TGCGCCAGCAGCTTGGTGTCCGGGACAGGGAAAAATGGCTACACCTTC.

The chain uses TRBV19 and TRBJ2-4; TRBD2 matches at 12 bases. This CDR3 comprises 14 residues. Germline assignment: CDR1 LNHDA and CDR2 SQIVND (reference sequence). J gave up 8 bases and V 4 bases, and 3 bases lay outside the gene matches. The CDR3 coding sequence is TGTGCCAGTAGTAGACTAGCGGGAGAGGACATTCAGTACTTC. It encodes CASSRLAGEDIQYF.

The chain uses TRBV5-4 and TRBJ2-3; tentatively, D is TRBD2 (5 bases). Germline lookup yields CDR1 SGHNT and CDR2 YYREEE (reference sequence). The CDR3 runs 17 residues. Trimming cost V 1 base and J 0 bases, with 15 bases left between them. DNA for the CDR3: TGTGCCAGCAGCTTGACCCTACTAGGGTCCAGCACAGATACGCAGTATTTT. It codes for CASSLTLLGSSTDTQYF.

The chain joins TRBV29-1 to TRBJ2-1; TRBD2 is a possible D gene (5 bases). The CDR3 consists of 15 residues. The germline V gene has CDR1 SQVTM and CDR2 ANQGSEA. Trimming stripped 6 bases from V and 4 bases from J, with 19 bases between. The CDR3 sequence: CSVRGAQREYNEQFF. CDR3 sequence (DNA): TGCAGCGTCCGAGGCGCCCAGAGGGAGTACAATGAGCAGTTCTTC.

The chain carries TRBV27 and TRBJ2-2; 12 bases are a match to TRBD2. CDR3 length equals 17 residues. CDR1 and CDR2 (germline): MNHEY, SMNVEV (reference sequence). V lost 7 bases and J lost 6; bases outside the gene matches: 12. The CDR3 DNA reads as TGTGCCAGCAAAACGGGACAGACTAGCGGGAGATCCGGGGAGCTGTTTTTT. It encodes CASKTGQTSGRSGELFF.

The chain employs TRBV11-2 and TRBJ2-5; D may be TRBD1 (6 bases). Looked up from germline, CDR1 is SGHAT and CDR2 is FQNNGV. Trimming left V 3 bases short and J 3 bases short, with 20 bases between. The CDR3 loop spans 17 amino acids. CDR3 sequence (DNA): TGTGCCAGCAGCTTCGAGGGGACACCAAAAATGGAAGAGACCCAGTACTTC. Amino acid sequence: CASSFEGTPKMEETQYF.

The chain links TRBV6-5 to TRBJ2-1, with D possibly being TRBD1 (6 bases). V lost 2 bases and J lost 12, with 17 bases in between. The V gene's germline CDR1 is MNHEY and CDR2 SVGAGI. The CDR3 consists of 14 residues. In DNA, the CDR3 is TGTGCCAGCAGTTACCGACAGACAGGCGGTGGGCAGTTCTTC. Translation: CASSYRQTGGGQFF.

V and J are TRBV19 and TRBJ1-5; 7 bases match TRBD1. Germline trimming cut 4 bases from V and 1 base from J; bases unmatched to any gene: 1. This CDR3 has 14 residues. Germline CDR1 reads LNHDA; CDR2 reads SQIVND (reference sequence). The CDR3 reads CASSRGQSNQPQHF. The CDR3 region has the DNA TGTGCCAGTAGTAGGGGACAGAGCAATCAGCCCCAGCATTTT.

Concerning this clone: At one end, the junction sequence differs from germline, possibly due to a read error. The rearrangement joins TRBV5-1 to TRBJ2-5; possible D gene TRBD2, 6 bases. The CDR3 spans 14 residues. In germline, CDR1 is SGHRS, CDR2 YFSETQ. CDR3 region: CASSLGEAQGTQYF. The CDR3 bases are TGCGCCAGCAGCTTGGGGGAGGCCCAAGGGACCCAGTACTTC.

The chain combines TRBV10-1 with TRBJ2-7; D might be TRBD2 (5 bases). The CDR3 has 14 residues. Germline V gene lookup returns CDR1 WNHNN and CDR2 SYGVQD (reference sequence). V was pared by 3 bases and J by 4 bases, with 13 bases between. CDR3 loop: CASSEKEDGYEQYF. CDR3 DNA: TGCGCCAGCAGTGAAAAGGAGGACGGTTACGAGCAGTACTTC.

This chain connects TRBV25-1 to TRBJ2-7; TRBD1 agrees at 7 bases. Per germline, CDR1 MGHDK and CDR2 SYGVNS. Losses at the gene ends were 7 bases for V and 1 base for J; bases not matched to a gene: 7. The CDR3 runs 14 residues. The CDR3 spells CASIPGQPSYEQYF. The CDR3 bases are TGTGCCAGCATTCCGGGACAGCCTTCCTACGAGCAGTACTTC.

This clone was detected only once. The rearrangement joins TRBV15 to TRBJ1-5; tentative D call: TRBD1 (6 bases). This CDR3 spans 17 amino acids. V lost 0 bases and J 6 bases, leaving 18 bases between the germline ends. Germline lookup yields CDR1 LNHNV and CDR2 YYDKDF (reference sequence). CDR3 bases: TGTGCCACCAGCAGAGACTGGGGGACACCGAAAAGTCAGCCCCAGCATTTT. Protein sequence: CATSRDWGTPKSQPQHF.

This clone was picked up a small number of times. The chain links TRBV9 to TRBJ2-7; TRBD1 might be the D (5 bases). The CDR3 totals 15 residues. CDR1 is SGDLS, CDR2 YYNGEE, per germline. Trimming pared 0 bases from V and 6 bases from J, leaving 16 bases between. The CDR3 protein is CASSVEGSPTREQYF. The CDR3 nucleotides are TGTGCCAGCAGCGTAGAGGGGTCTCCCACTCGCGAGCAGTACTTC.

This chain links TRBV27 with TRBJ2-7, with D possibly TRBD2 on 6 matching bases. With 2 bases removed from V and 7 bases from J, the gap between germline ends came to 12 bases. The V gene's germline CDR1 is MNHEY and CDR2 SMNVEV (reference sequence). The CDR3 is 13 residues long. DNA of the CDR3: TGTGCCAGCAGTTTAAGCGGCCGGGGGGAGCAGTACTTC. This gives the protein CASSLSGRGEQYF.

V is TRBV6-5 and J is TRBJ1-5, with 7 bases lining up with TRBD1. The CDR3 contains 15 residues. Germline assignment: CDR1 MNHEY and CDR2 SVGAGI. The trim removed 6 bases at V and 1 base at J, leaving 6 bases unmatched. As DNA, the CDR3 is TGTGCCAGCAGACTACAGGGGTCAAGCAATCAGCCCCAGCATTTT. Translation gives CASRLQGSSNQPQHF.

In its sample, this clone was seen a few times. J is TRBJ2-5 and V is TRBV5-1, with 7 nucleotides matching TRBD2. Trimming removed 0 bases from V and 2 bases from J; junction bases left unmatched: 7. The germline V gene encodes CDR1 SGHRS and CDR2 YFSETQ. This CDR3 has 16 amino acids. The CDR3, as DNA: TGCGCCAGCAGCTTGGCCGGGGGAGGGAGTCAAGAGACCCAGTACTTC. It translates to CASSLAGGGSQETQYF.

The chain links TRBV6-5 to TRBJ2-1; possibly TRBD2 for D (6 bases). CDR3 length: 14 residues. Germline V gives CDR1 MNHEY, CDR2 SVGAGI. The germline V and J ends were trimmed by 5 bases and 5 bases, with 13 bases remaining between them. The CDR3 protein is CASSRGRGNNEQFF. CDR3 coding DNA: TGTGCCAGCAGTCGGGGACGGGGGAACAATGAGCAGTTCTTC.

The chain's CDR3 is CASSQGSSYNEQFF. DNA of the CDR3: TGTGCCAGCAGCCAAGGGAGCTCCTACAATGAGCAGTTCTTC. The chain recombines TRBV14 with TRBJ2-1; D is uncertain. This CDR3 is 14 amino acids long. V lost 1 base and J 0 bases, leaving 4 bases between the germline ends. Germline V gene data show CDR1 as SGHDN and CDR2 as FVKESK.

V gene TRBV15 combines with J gene TRBJ2-7, with a possible D match to TRBD1 (6 bases). Between the trimmed V and J ends, which lost 3 bases and 5 bases, there was a span of 14 bases. CDR3 size: 14 residues. Germline CDR1 reads LNHNV; CDR2 reads YYDKDF (reference sequence). CDR3 nucleotides: TGTGCCACCAGCAGGAGGGGGATTAGGAACGAGCAGTACTTC. Translating it yields CATSRRGIRNEQYF.

The chain couples TRBV5-8 to TRBJ2-1; tentative D call: TRBD1 (6 bases). The ends were cut back, 1 base at V and 8 bases at J, with 10 bases in the middle. CDR1 and CDR2 (germline): SGHTS, YDEGEE. This CDR3 comprises 13 residues. The CDR3 DNA follows: TGTGCCAGCAGCTTGAACAGGGCTGATGAGCAGTTCTTC. Translating gives CASSLNRADEQFF. The full variable domain, with the rest looked up from reference TRBV5-8 and TRBJ2-1, is EAGVTQSPTHLIKTRGQQATLRCSPISGHTSVYWYQQALGLGLQFLLWYDEGEERNRGNFPPRFSGRQFPNYSSELNVNALELEDSALYLCASSLNRADEQFFGPGTRLTVL.

This chain connects TRBV11-2 to TRBJ1-4; TRBD1 agrees at 7 bases. The V gene end was trimmed by 5 bases and the J gene end by 4 bases; junction bases not matched to a gene: 10. Germline CDR1 reads SGHAT; CDR2 reads FQNNGV. The CDR3 sequence is 16 residues long. As DNA, the CDR3 is TGTGCCAGCAGCCTCCTGACCGGGACAGTTAATGAAAAACTGTTTTTT. This codes for CASSLLTGTVNEKLFF.

The DNA for the CDR3 is TGTGCCAGCAGCGAGGACAGGGGGCGGACAGATACGCAGTATTTT. It specifies CASSEDRGRTDTQYF. V gene TRBV5-6 combines with J gene TRBJ2-3; 11 nucleotides align to TRBD1. The V gene end was trimmed by 4 bases and the J gene end by 3 bases; junction bases not matched to a gene: 4. In germline, CDR1 is SGHDT, CDR2 YYEEEE. This CDR3 has 15 amino acids. The variable domain in full, with the rest retrieved from reference TRBV5-6 and TRBJ2-3, is DAGVTQSPTHLIKTRGQQVTLRCSPKSGHDTVSWYQQALGQGPQFIFQYYEEEERQRGNFPDRFSGHQFPNYSSELNVNALLLGDSALYLCASSEDRGRTDTQYFGPGTRLTVL.

This sequence joins TRBV6-5 and TRBJ2-7; 8 bases agree with TRBD1. Trimming cost V 0 bases and J 4 bases; bases outside gene matches: 2. Germline assignment: CDR1 MNHEY and CDR2 SVGAGI. The CDR3 is 14 residues long. CDR3 nucleotides: TGTGCCAGCAGTTACTCGACAGGGGCTTACGAGCAGTACTTC. Translating gives CASSYSTGAYEQYF.

This clone was seen only once. This chain joins TRBV5-4 and TRBJ2-7; 9 bases are a match to TRBD1. From germline, CDR1 is SGHNT and CDR2 YYREEE (reference sequence). CDR3 length equals 16 residues. V trimming: 1 base; J trimming: 3 bases; junction bases outside the gene matches: 8. This CDR3 is CASSLSPGQGNYEQYF. The DNA for the CDR3 is TGTGCCAGCAGCTTGTCGCCGGGACAGGGTAACTACGAGCAGTACTTC.

This chain uses TRBV19 with TRBJ2-7, with 8 bases identical to TRBD1. J was trimmed by 7 bases and V by 1 base; bases with no gene match: 15. CDR1 is LNHDA, CDR2 SQIVND, per germline (reference sequence). This CDR3 comprises 17 residues. Here the CDR3 DNA reads TGTGCCAGTAGTATAGTCCGGGCTACGGACAGGGTGGGAGAGCAGTACTTC. Its protein is CASSIVRATDRVGEQYF.

The chain joins TRBV7-8 to TRBJ2-3; D is possibly TRBD1 (6 bases). CDR1 SGHVS and CDR2 FQNEAQ come from the germline V gene. This CDR3 is 15 amino acids long. V shed 5 bases and J shed 6 bases, with 18 bases lying between them. Written as DNA, the CDR3 is TGTGCCAGCAGCAGCCCAGGGGAAGACGGGGATACGCAGTATTTT. This gives the protein CASSSPGEDGDTQYF.

The CDR3 DNA is TGCGCCAGCAGCTTGGCCGGGGGGGAAGATGGCTACACCTTC. It is translated as CASSLAGGEDGYTF. The rearrangement links TRBV5-1 to TRBJ1-2, with D possibly matching TRBD1 (5 bases). Trimming took 0 bases from V and 6 from J, leaving 12 bases between them. Germline-derived CDR1 and CDR2 are SGHRS and YFSETQ. The CDR3 is 14 residues long.

The rearrangement links TRBV10-3 to TRBJ2-3; D might be TRBD2 (5 bases). CDR1 and CDR2 from the germline V gene are ENHRY and SYGVKD. The CDR3 loop spans 16 amino acids. Trimming shortened V by 1 base and J by 0 bases, and 11 bases separated the two germline ends. The CDR3 reads CAISELRVPSTDTQYF. CDR3 bases: TGTGCCATCAGTGAGTTGCGGGTTCCCAGCACAGATACGCAGTATTTT.

V gene TRBV6-1 combines with J gene TRBJ1-1; D remains ambiguous. Germline CDR1 MNHNS, CDR2 SASEGT. CDR3 length: 12 amino acids. Trimming shortened V by 10 bases and J by 0 bases, and 9 bases separated the two germline ends. CDR3 region: CATSTMNTEAFF. In DNA form, the CDR3 reads TGTGCCACCTCAACAATGAACACTGAAGCTTTCTTT.

The genes are TRBV9 and TRBJ2-2, with 8 bases aligning to TRBD1. J lost 6 bases, V lost 2 bases, and 0 bases had no gene match. CDR1 and CDR2 (germline): SGDLS, YYNGEE. The CDR3 sequence is 13 residues long. CDR3 sequence reads: CASSVDRAGELFF. As DNA, the CDR3 is TGTGCCAGCAGCGTGGACAGGGCCGGGGAGCTGTTTTTT.